This is a list of T cell receptor beta chains from one sample in a study of blood T cell repertoires in COVID-19. Profiled with immunoSEQ multiplex PCR; TCRdb holds only in-frame clones, not every one. The sample has 95,000 to 100,000 clones, roughly nine tenths seen once. Sequences were obtained from peripheral blood. The receptors stem from a man in his fifties with acute or convalescent COVID-19. CDR3s include the opening cysteine and the closing phenylalanine or tryptophan. Fields, in order: D gene, V gene, clone size, J gene, CDR3 DNA, CDR3 protein. A D gene is named only where the DNA matches it firmly. Clone size is shown for a subset of rows, as once, few, many or a class of expanded clone.

d_call: TRBD1
v_call: TRBV7-9
clone_size: -
j_call: TRBJ2-2
cdr3_nt: TGTGCCAGCAGCTTGGTAACAGGGGGTACCGGGGAGCTGTTTTTT
cdr3_aa: CASSLVTGGTGELFF

d_call: TRBD2
v_call: TRBV7-6
clone_size: -
j_call: TRBJ2-3
cdr3_nt: TGTGCCAGCAGCTTAGGAGCTAGCGGGAGCACAGATACGCAGTATTTT
cdr3_aa: CASSLGASGSTDTQYF

d_call: -
v_call: TRBV9
clone_size: -
j_call: TRBJ2-2
cdr3_nt: TGTGCCAGCGGAGATATCCTCCCCGGGGAGCTGTTTTTT
cdr3_aa: CASGDILPGELFF

d_call: TRBD1
v_call: TRBV9
clone_size: -
j_call: TRBJ2-4
cdr3_nt: TGTGCCAGCAGCGCCGGACAGGGGTTCGAAAACATTCAGTACTTC
cdr3_aa: CASSAGQGFENIQYF

d_call: TRBD1
v_call: TRBV7-9
clone_size: -
j_call: TRBJ2-2
cdr3_nt: TGTGCCAGCAGCACGGGACAGGGGGAGAACACCGGGGAGCTGTTTTTT
cdr3_aa: CASSTGQGENTGELFF

d_call: -
v_call: TRBV11-3
clone_size: -
j_call: TRBJ2-1
cdr3_nt: TGTGCCAGCAGCGCCGACAGCCAGAACCGTAATGAGCAGTTCTTC
cdr3_aa: CASSADSQNRNEQFF

d_call: TRBD1
v_call: TRBV11-3
clone_size: -
j_call: TRBJ2-4
cdr3_nt: TGTGCCAGCAGCGGACAGGGAGACATTCAGTACTTC
cdr3_aa: CASSGQGDIQYF

d_call: -
v_call: TRBV3-1/TRBV3-2
clone_size: -
j_call: TRBJ2-2
cdr3_nt: TGTGCCAGCTTCCGCGCGAACACCGGGGAGCTGTTTTTT
cdr3_aa: CASFRANTGELFF

d_call: -
v_call: TRBV6-5
clone_size: -
j_call: TRBJ2-5
cdr3_nt: TGTGCCAGCAGTACCCAGGGCTTCCAAGAGACCCAGTACTTC
cdr3_aa: CASSTQGFQETQYF

d_call: TRBD1
v_call: TRBV18
clone_size: -
j_call: TRBJ2-7
cdr3_nt: TGTGCCAGCTCACCCAGGGGCGGAAGACAGGGCCACGAGCAGTACTTC
cdr3_aa: CASSPRGGRQGHEQYF

d_call: -
v_call: TRBV3-1/TRBV3-2
clone_size: -
j_call: TRBJ1-2
cdr3_nt: TGTGCCAGCAGCCAAGATCTCGGGGGTGGCTACACCTTC
cdr3_aa: CASSQDLGGGYTF

d_call: -
v_call: TRBV28
clone_size: -
j_call: TRBJ2-7
cdr3_nt: TGTGCCAGCAGTTCCCCCGGCAGGGGGGCCATTGGCGAGCAGTACTTC
cdr3_aa: CASSSPGRGAIGEQYF

d_call: -
v_call: TRBV11-3
clone_size: -
j_call: TRBJ1-2
cdr3_nt: TGTGCCAGCAGCTTAGATCGGACTCGGTCGAACTATGGCTACACCTTC
cdr3_aa: CASSLDRTRSNYGYTF

d_call: TRBD2
v_call: TRBV20-1
clone_size: -
j_call: TRBJ2-3
cdr3_nt: TGCAGTGCTAGTCATCTAGCGGGGGCCTCGATTTCGGATACGCAGTATTTT
cdr3_aa: CSASHLAGASISDTQYF

d_call: -
v_call: TRBV28
clone_size: -
j_call: TRBJ2-5
cdr3_nt: TGTGCCAGCAGGACTCAGGGTCAAGAGACCCAGTACTTC
cdr3_aa: CASRTQGQETQYF

d_call: -
v_call: TRBV3-1/TRBV3-2
clone_size: -
j_call: TRBJ1-5
cdr3_nt: TGTGCCAGCAGCCAAGGCGTCGGGGGGCGCGGGAATCAGCCCCAGCATTTT
cdr3_aa: CASSQGVGGRGNQPQHF

d_call: -
v_call: TRBV19
clone_size: -
j_call: TRBJ1-5
cdr3_nt: TGTGCCAGTAGTCTCCTCAATCAGCCCCAGCATTTT
cdr3_aa: CASSLLNQPQHF

d_call: -
v_call: TRBV5-6
clone_size: -
j_call: TRBJ1-4
cdr3_nt: TGTGCCAGCAGCTTTTGGGGGCAGGGGCCTGGGATGCTGTTTTTT
cdr3_aa: CASSFWGQGPGMLFF

d_call: TRBD1
v_call: TRBV29-1
clone_size: few
j_call: TRBJ2-7
cdr3_nt: TGCAGCGGAAGGGACAGCTACGAGCAGTACTTC
cdr3_aa: CSGRDSYEQYF

d_call: -
v_call: TRBV19
clone_size: -
j_call: TRBJ1-1
cdr3_nt: TGTGCCAGTAGTACGGGGGGAAACACTGAAGCTTTCTTT
cdr3_aa: CASSTGGNTEAFF

d_call: -
v_call: TRBV10-3
clone_size: -
j_call: TRBJ1-1
cdr3_nt: TGTGCCATCAGCTCCGGGTCCCAGGGCGCTGAAGCTTTCTTT
cdr3_aa: CAISSGSQGAEAFF

d_call: TRBD2
v_call: TRBV7-2
clone_size: -
j_call: TRBJ2-1
cdr3_nt: TGTGCCAGCAGCTTAGCTCTAGCGGGGGCCTACAATGAGCAGTTCTTC
cdr3_aa: CASSLALAGAYNEQFF

d_call: TRBD2
v_call: TRBV20-1
clone_size: -
j_call: TRBJ2-3
cdr3_nt: TGCAGTGCTAGTGCCCCTCGCGGGGGGGCCGGGGGTACGCAGTATTTT
cdr3_aa: CSASAPRGGAGGTQYF

d_call: -
v_call: TRBV3-1/TRBV3-2
clone_size: -
j_call: TRBJ1-1
cdr3_nt: TGTGCCAGCAACACTAGAGACAGGCCCAACACTGAAGCTTTCTTT
cdr3_aa: CASNTRDRPNTEAFF

d_call: -
v_call: TRBV9
clone_size: -
j_call: TRBJ1-1
cdr3_nt: TGTGCCAGCAGCGTAGGTGGGGGGGCTGGAAAAGAAGCTTTCTTT
cdr3_aa: CASSVGGGAGKEAFF

d_call: TRBD2
v_call: TRBV9
clone_size: -
j_call: TRBJ2-6
cdr3_nt: TGTGCCAGCAGCCCAAGAGCGGGAACGGGGGCCAACGTCCTGACTTTC
cdr3_aa: CASSPRAGTGANVLTF

d_call: TRBD1
v_call: TRBV5-1
clone_size: -
j_call: TRBJ2-1
cdr3_nt: TGCGCCAGCAGCTCCCGGACAGGGAGCAATGAGCAGTTCTTC
cdr3_aa: CASSSRTGSNEQFF

d_call: -
v_call: TRBV19
clone_size: -
j_call: TRBJ1-1
cdr3_nt: TGTGCCAGTAGTAACCCCAAGTACAGACACCCTGAAGCTTTCTTT
cdr3_aa: CASSNPKYRHPEAFF